This T cell receptor beta chain comes out of a study of cytomegalovirus exposure and HLA in healthy donors. The primer mix had 60 Vbeta and 13 Jbeta primers. In the original processing: The authors later counted 75 million to 90 million unique TCR beta chains, 9.5 million to 13 million of them shared. The protocol was immunoSEQ multiplex PCR, while the TCRdb copy is restricted to in-frame clones and leaves out a portion. V and J calls plus clone size are reproduced from that table; the DNA served to infer D and trimming. This sample carries around 100,000 clones, roughly 70% of them seen once, and the ten largest clones take approximately 11%. Trimming took 6 bases from V and 8 from J; bases not matched to a gene: 19. Looked up from germline, CDR1 is SEHNR and CDR2 is FQNEAQ (reference sequence). The CDR3 extends over 17 amino acids.

This TCR derives from a man in his forties in good health and CMV-seropositive. The specimen sequenced was PBMCs. V and J are TRBV7-9 and TRBJ2-4, with 7 bases that match TRBD2. The CDR3 DNA reads as TGTGCCAGCAGGATCGCGGGCTCCCGGAGGGGAGGGGACATTCAGTACTTC. Residues: CASRIAGSRRGGDIQYF.